The rows below give T cell receptor beta chains drawn from one sample of a study of blood T cell repertoires in COVID-19. Generated by immunoSEQ multiplex PCR, the TCRdb table keeps only in-frame clones and is missing some. The sample holds 130,000 to 150,000 clones; around 86% are singletons and the top ten take under 7.5%. Source material: peripheral blood. Every receptor here comes from a man older than 75 with acute or convalescent COVID-19. The CDR3 runs from the conserved cysteine through the conserved F or W. A D gene is named only where the DNA matches it firmly. Clone size is not always given. Where it is, it says once, few, many or a class for expanded clones.

CDR3 protein | CDR3 DNA | J gene | V gene | clone size | D gene
CASSSGLNTGELFF | TGTGCCAGCAGCTCGGGACTCAACACCGGGGAGCTGTTTTTT | TRBJ2-2 | TRBV7-3 | few | -
CASRNTGGFNTGELFF | TGTGCCAGCAGAAACACAGGGGGGTTCAACACCGGGGAGCTGTTTTTT | TRBJ2-2 | TRBV28 | - | TRBD1
CASSYAAAGDSTDTQYF | TGTGCCAGCAGTTACGCCGCGGCGGGGGATAGCACAGATACGCAGTATTTT | TRBJ2-3 | TRBV6-2/TRBV6-3 | - | TRBD2
CATSLPGQLNEKLFF | TGTGCCACCAGCTTACCCGGACAGCTGAATGAAAAACTGTTTTTT | TRBJ1-4 | TRBV15 | - | -
CASSIGRGTGEQYF | TGTGCCAGTAGTATAGGGCGGGGGACGGGAGAGCAGTACTTC | TRBJ2-7 | TRBV19 | - | TRBD2
CASTGDSGSEKGQYF | TGTGCCAGCACCGGAGATAGCGGGAGTGAAAAAGGGCAGTACTTC | TRBJ2-7 | TRBV6-4 | - | TRBD2
CAISEGRGVDEQFF | TGTGCCATCAGTGAGGGGCGCGGGGTGGATGAGCAGTTCTTC | TRBJ2-1 | TRBV10-3 | - | -
CASSPPGRGGSDTQYF | TGTGCCAGCAGCCCCCCGGGGCGGGGGGGCTCAGATACGCAGTATTTT | TRBJ2-3 | TRBV7-9 | - | TRBD2
CASGTLSYEQYF | TGTGCCAGCGGGACACTCTCCTACGAGCAGTACTTC | TRBJ2-7 | TRBV28 | - | -
CASSLTTGLGSGNTIYF | TGTGCCAGCAGCTTAACGACAGGGTTGGGCTCTGGAAACACCATATATTTT | TRBJ1-3 | TRBV5-4 | - | TRBD1
CASSHVGGTGELFF | TGTGCCAGCAGCCACGTGGGGGGTACCGGGGAGCTGTTTTTT | TRBJ2-2 | TRBV14 | - | -
CASSLEPVNYGYTF | TGTGCCAGCAGCTTAGAACCGGTGAACTATGGCTACACCTTC | TRBJ1-2 | TRBV7-9 | - | -
CAIRRSSNTGELFF | TGTGCCATCAGGCGCAGTTCGAACACCGGGGAGCTGTTTTTT | TRBJ2-2 | TRBV19 | many | -
CASQRGQETQYF | TGTGCCAGCCAGCGGGGGCAAGAGACCCAGTACTTC | TRBJ2-5 | TRBV5-4 | - | TRBD2
CASSQETQTGSYEQYF | TGTGCCAGCAGCCAAGAGACCCAGACAGGTTCCTACGAGCAGTACTTC | TRBJ2-7 | TRBV3-1/TRBV3-2 | - | -
CASSQNSPITEAFF | TGTGCCAGCAGCCAAAACAGCCCGATCACTGAAGCTTTCTTT | TRBJ1-1 | TRBV3-1/TRBV3-2 | - | -
CASNRGTGDLPLHF | TGTGCCAGCAACAGAGGGACAGGGGACTTACCCCTCCACTTT | TRBJ1-6 | TRBV2 | - | TRBD1
CASSYQGNPYNEQFF | TGCGCCAGCAGTTACCAGGGCAACCCCTACAATGAGCAGTTCTTC | TRBJ2-1 | TRBV5-1 | - | -
CAWAVLLNQETQYF | TGTGCCTGGGCGGTCCTTCTGAACCAAGAGACCCAGTACTTC | TRBJ2-5 | TRBV30 | - | -
CASGALMGQFF | TGTGCCAGCGGGGCGCTAATGGGGCAGTTCTTC | TRBJ2-1 | TRBV2 | - | -
CASSPRAGGTYSNQPQHF | TGTGCCAGCAGCCCTCGGGCAGGGGGGACTTATAGCAATCAGCCCCAGCATTTT | TRBJ1-5 | TRBV7-2 | - | TRBD1
CASSPSGDQPQHF | TGTGCCAGCAGCCCCTCAGGGGACCAGCCCCAGCATTTT | TRBJ1-5 | TRBV7-9 | - | -
CASRRSGASTDTQYF | TGTGCCAGCAGACGTAGCGGGGCTAGCACAGATACGCAGTATTTT | TRBJ2-3 | TRBV6-4 | once | TRBD2
CASSPTDSLTYEQYF | TGCGCCAGCAGCCCCACGGACAGTTTGACCTACGAGCAGTACTTC | TRBJ2-7 | TRBV5-1 | - | -
CASQGQGSGYTF | TGTGCCAGCCAGGGACAGGGAAGTGGCTACACCTTC | TRBJ1-2 | TRBV28 | - | TRBD1
CASRDRAKNIQYF | TGTGCCAGCAGGGACAGGGCAAAAAACATTCAGTACTTC | TRBJ2-4 | TRBV2 | - | TRBD1
CASSGSRVYEQYF | TGTGCCAGCAGTGGCAGCAGGGTCTACGAGCAGTACTTC | TRBJ2-7 | TRBV6-6 | - | -
CASSQQQGGTEAFF | TGTGCCAGCAGCCAACAGCAGGGCGGCACTGAAGCTTTCTTT | TRBJ1-1 | TRBV3-1/TRBV3-2 | - | -
CASSFGQGGIYEQYF | TGCGCCAGCAGCTTTGGACAGGGCGGGATCTACGAGCAGTACTTC | TRBJ2-7 | TRBV5-1 | - | TRBD1
CASSLSPSDTDTQYF | TGTGCCAGCAGCCTCTCCCCGAGCGACACAGATACGCAGTATTTT | TRBJ2-3 | TRBV9 | once | -
CATQKSGTDTQYF | TGTGCCACCCAAAAAAGCGGCACAGATACGCAGTATTTT | TRBJ2-3 | TRBV27 | - | -
CASSTSAGGELFF | TGTGCCAGCAGTACTAGCGCGGGCGGGGAGCTGTTTTTT | TRBJ2-2 | TRBV12-3/TRBV12-4 | - | TRBD2
CASSQGRAKNIQYF | TGTGCCAGCAGTCAGGGCAGGGCCAAAAACATTCAGTACTTC | TRBJ2-4 | TRBV6-5 | - | -
CASTTPGGGGYTF | TGTGCCAGCACCACCCCTGGGGGGGGTGGCTACACCTTC | TRBJ1-2 | TRBV6-5 | - | -
CASSRTEGGTEAFF | TGTGCCAGCAGCCGAACGGAAGGGGGAACTGAAGCTTTCTTT | TRBJ1-1 | TRBV6-5 | - | -
CAISQQEVYGYTF | TGTGCCATCAGCCAGCAGGAGGTCTATGGCTACACCTTC | TRBJ1-2 | TRBV10-3 | - | -
CASSLGASGSSGNIQYF | TGTGCCAGCAGCCTAGGGGCTAGCGGGAGTTCGGGAAACATTCAGTACTTC | TRBJ2-4 | TRBV7-9 | - | TRBD2
CASSLDGVSGNTIYF | TGTGCCAGCAGTTTGGACGGGGTCTCTGGAAACACCATATATTTT | TRBJ1-3 | TRBV5-8 | - | -